This entry lists 14 T cell receptor beta chains sequenced from one sample in a study of cytomegalovirus exposure and HLA in healthy donors listed by TCRdb under 2017. The library was built by means of the immunoSEQ multiplex PCR assay. The multiplex PCR relied on a mix of 60 forward primers for TCR Vbeta segments and 13 reverse primers for TCR Jbeta segments. In its TCRdb copy, this immuneACCESS table keeps in-frame sequences only and misses some clones. Where compared with another copy, unresolved V genes explain less than half of these, and the others have no known cause. This sample is represented by 150,000 to 160,000 clones; approximately 81% of them were singletons. 2% to 2.5% of the sample goes to the ten largest clones. The sequenced material came from PBMCs. The receptors were sampled from a woman aged 18-30 years in good health and CMV-seronegative.

This clone was observed once. The V gene is TRBV5-5, the J gene TRBJ1-6; D gene ambiguous. The V end lost 2 bases, the J end lost 9 bases, and 9 bases lay between the germline ends. The CDR3 totals 13 residues. CDR1 SGHKS and CDR2 YYEKEE come from the germline V gene (reference sequence). CDR3 nucleotides: TGTGCCAGCAGCTTTCCTTCTAGTTCACCCCTCCACTTT. Encoded protein: CASSFPSSSPLHF.

CDR3 sequence (DNA): TGCGCCAGCAGCCCGGAGGGCAGAAAGAACACTGAAGCTTTCTTT. Protein product: CASSPEGRKNTEAFF. V usage is TRBV5-1 and J usage is TRBJ1-1; D remains unclear. The V gene lost 4 bases and the J gene lost 1 base, with 14 bases spanning the gap. This CDR3 region has 15 residues. Germline V gene data show CDR1 as SGHRS and CDR2 as YFSETQ.

This clone turned up a few times. The chain links TRBV9 to TRBJ2-7; D is uncertain. This CDR3 is built from 14 residues. Between the trimmed V and J ends, which lost 0 bases and 0 bases, there was a span of 7 bases. The germline CDR1 and CDR2 sequences are SGDLS and YYNGEE. The CDR3 is CASSVAHSSYEQYF. CDR3 bases: TGTGCCAGCAGCGTAGCTCATAGCTCCTACGAGCAGTACTTC. The full variable domain, its missing parts supplied by reference TRBV9 and TRBJ2-7, is DSGVTQTPKHLITATGQRVTLRCSPRSGDLSVYWYQQSLDQGLQFLIQYYNGEERAKGNILERFSAQQFPDLHSELNLSSLELGDSALYFCASSVAHSSYEQYFGPGTRLTVT.

The rearrangement joins TRBV11-2 to TRBJ2-4, with D possibly being TRBD1 (7 bases). The germline V gene encodes CDR1 SGHAT and CDR2 FQNNGV. V lost 10 bases and J 9 bases, leaving 19 bases between the germline ends. This CDR3 is 13 amino acids long. The CDR3 nucleotides read TGTGCCACCTCAGGGGGGTCAAAGGGCATTCAGTACTTC. Encoded protein: CATSGGSKGIQYF.

The chain has TRBV30 and TRBJ2-3, with 8 bases identical to TRBD2. Looked up from germline, CDR1 is GTSNPN and CDR2 is SVGIG (reference sequence). The CDR3 extends over 16 amino acids. Trimming cost V 4 bases and J 5 bases; bases outside gene matches: 14. The CDR3 DNA is TGTGCCTGGAACAGCGGCGGGGGGATTTCTGGAGATACGCAGTATTTT. This encodes CAWNSGGGISGDTQYF.

The chain joins TRBV10-1 to TRBJ2-7, with 10 positions matching TRBD1. Germline-derived CDR1 and CDR2 are WNHNN and SYGVQD (reference sequence). The junction had 0 bases not matched to a gene; V was cut back by 2 bases and J by 5 bases. The CDR3 totals 13 residues. DNA for the CDR3: TGCGCCAGCAGTGAGGGGACAGGGGACGAGCAGTACTTC. Its translation: CASSEGTGDEQYF.

The chain is built from TRBV30 and TRBJ2-3, with D tentatively TRBD2 (6 bases). CDR1 is GTSNPN and CDR2 is SVGIG in the germline V gene (reference sequence). V lost 3 bases and J lost 8, with 18 bases in between. CDR3 length equals 14 residues. CDR3 in amino acids: CAWRRDPDIRTQYF. The CDR3 DNA follows: TGTGCCTGGAGGCGGGACCCCGACATACGTACGCAGTATTTT.

The V and J genes are TRBV6-1 and TRBJ2-2; 8 bases fit TRBD1. V was pared by 6 bases and J by 3 bases, with 3 bases of the junction left unmatched. Germline values: CDR1 MNHNS, CDR2 SASEGT. The CDR3 extends over 14 amino acids. CDR3 coding DNA: TGTGCCAGCAGGGACAGGGAATACACCGGGGAGCTGTTTTTT. Translating it yields CASRDREYTGELFF.

V is TRBV9 and J is TRBJ2-5, with D unclear. The DNA end favors TRBJ2-7, so the J call may be wrong. The CDR3 sequence is 14 residues long. The germline V gene encodes CDR1 SGDLS and CDR2 YYNGEE. CDR3 region: CASSVGQVSYEQYF. CDR3 nucleotides: TGTGCCAGCAGCGTAGGCCAGGTCTCCTACGAGCAGTACTTC.

V and J are TRBV5-1 and TRBJ1-1; no definite D call. Trimming shortened V by 5 bases and J by 0 bases, and 8 bases separated the two germline ends. Germline V gives CDR1 SGHRS, CDR2 YFSETQ. CDR3 length: 13 residues. The CDR3 nucleotides are TGCGCCAGCAGGCTGGGCATGAACACTGAAGCTTTCTTT. Translated: CASRLGMNTEAFF.

This chain connects TRBV6-5 to TRBJ2-7; 9 positions agree with TRBD2. The V gene's germline CDR1 is MNHEY and CDR2 SVGAGI. The CDR3 spans 16 residues. Trimming cost V 0 bases and J 6 bases; bases outside gene matches: 9. The CDR3 region is CASSYSRGRGAVEQYF. The CDR3 DNA is TGTGCCAGCAGTTACTCACGCGGGAGGGGTGCGGTCGAGCAGTACTTC.

The count of this clone is one. The chain joins TRBV11-3 to TRBJ2-2, with TRBD2 matching over 9 bases. The CDR3 covers 14 residues. V lost 8 bases to trimming and J lost 6 bases; unmatched junction nucleotides: 7. The germline V gene has CDR1 SGHNT and CDR2 YENEEA. The CDR3 DNA is TGTGCCAGCGGGAGCGGGGGGATTCCCGGGGAGCTGTTTTTT. Amino acids: CASGSGGIPGELFF. Combining the CDR3 with reference TRBV11-3 and TRBJ2-2 gives the whole variable domain EAGVVQSPRYKIIEKKQPVAFWCNPISGHNTLYWYLQNLGQGPELLIRYENEEAVDDSQLPKDRFSAERLKGVDSTLKIQPAELGDSAVYLCASGSGGIPGELFFGEGSRLTVL.

The rearrangement links TRBV10-3 to TRBJ2-7; TRBD1 matches 8 bases. Germline V CDR1 and CDR2: ENHRY, SYGVKD. J gave up 7 bases and V 5 bases, and 4 bases lay outside the gene matches. The CDR3 is 12 amino acids. CDR3 coding DNA: TGTGCCATCAGTCCACAGGGGGGAGAGCAGTACTTC. Its translation: CAISPQGGEQYF.

CDR3 nucleotide sequence: TGTGCCAGCAGTGCCCGGGGACTAGCGGGAGGGACCGGGCCCTACAATGAGCAGTTCTTC. Its protein product is CASSARGLAGGTGPYNEQFF. The V gene is TRBV28, the J gene TRBJ2-1, with TRBD2 matching over 16 bases. From germline, CDR1 is MDHEN and CDR2 SYDVKM. Trimming took 5 bases from V and 2 from J; bases not matched to a gene: 12. The CDR3 is 20 amino acids. Together with reference TRBV28 and TRBJ2-1, the CDR3 gives the full variable domain: DVKVTQSSRYLVKRTGEKVFLECVQDMDHENMFWYRQDPGLGLRLIYFSYDVKMKEKGDIPEGYSVSREKKERFSLILESASTNQTSMYLCASSARGLAGGTGPYNEQFFGPGTRLTVL.